This T cell receptor (beta chain) was documented in a study of shared clonotypes between healthy human individuals (dated by TCRdb to the early 2020s). For context, the study as a whole: The cohort comprised two women and a few men aged 18 to 49 years. To estimate repertoire size and how much clonotypes are shared between individuals, the study performed deep sequencing of blood TCR repertoires from five healthy adults. Per donor, leukapheresis produced somewhere between about 0.85 and 8.9 billion PBMCs. To increase sequencing depth and limit assay-specific biases, different laboratories used diverse techniques to prepare libraries and sequence TCR repertoires. Per donor, three plates each were used for CD4 naive and CD4 memory, two for CD8 naive, and one for CD8 memory. The paper's findings and limits, for the study overall: The small number of donors limited the genetic and exposure-history diversity represented. Across several donors, 5% to 6% of naive CD4, approximately 4% of naive CD8, roughly 2.3% of memory CD4, and 0.4% of memory CD8 clonotypes were shared. Sampling was limited to blood, and TCR repertoires in tissue likely differ from TCR repertoires in blood. Higher generation probabilities were observed for clonotypes shared by all four sorted-subset donors than for non-shared clonotypes. Pairwise subsampling indicated that sequencing depth was expected to affect the degree of clonotype sharing among donors. Naive subsets generally had larger estimated clonotype richness than memory subsets. Rarefaction of sorted-subset datasets indicated incomplete sequencing despite the large sequencing depth.

Looking up the germline V gene yields CDR1 SNHLY and CDR2 FYNNEI. From cysteine to phenylalanine, the CDR3 is 16 amino acids long. Solely the CDR3 DNA is kept, with 48 bases framed from the first base. This clone has a single count. The antigen it binds to is not known. The germline gene is not matched at one end of the junction; a read error may be the cause. Using the deep immunoSEQ assay, TCR CDR3 regions were amplified from genomic DNA by multiplex PCR. For each cell subset, the extracted genomic DNA was distributed evenly across all wells of several immunoSEQ 96-well plates, and each plate served as one replicate. For sorted subsets, about 220 ng of genomic DNA, equivalent to 30,000 or so T cell genomes, went into each replicate PCR. Purified libraries were measured with a Qubit 3.0 fluorometer, size-checked on a Bioanalyzer 2100, and measured again with the KAPA Library Quantification kit. Each immunoSEQ 96-well plate was sequenced on its own single-read 150-cycle Illumina NextSeq 550 flow cell. The original methods were these. Because the immunoSEQ output included only junctional sequences and no quality scores, the filtering could not be the same as the filtering used for full-length reads. Sequences were annotated with PyIR, a Python wrapper for IgBLAST v1.9, and V/J genes and CDR3 were assigned using IMGT germline references. Reads were removed for weak V/J assignments (E-value above 1e-6), missing CDR3, stop codons, out-of-frame junctions, or ambiguous translated residues. V3J clonotypes were defined as sequences sharing the same inferred V gene, J gene, and CDR3 amino acid sequence. Percentage overlap between repertoires was calculated by dividing the number of shared unique clonotypes by the size of the smaller repertoire. Richness of each repertoire was evaluated using RTK rarefaction, the Chao1 estimator, and Recon v2.1 estimates of unobserved clonotypes. For all TCRbeta clonotypes obtained by the gDNA method from several donors, generation probabilities were computed with OLGA. TCRdb provides this immuneACCESS table in a form limited to in-frame rearrangements. Some clones are lacking; in checked studies, under half of them reflect an unresolved V gene, and why the rest are absent is not known. For V, J and clone size, that table is used; D and trimming come from the DNA. The sample table lists under 200,000 clones, about 93% of them with a count of one. Around 0.067% of the sample is held by the ten biggest clonotypes.

The donors were healthy, HIV-negative adults who had no recently reported acute infections or vaccinations. Only Caucasian adults living in Nashville, Tennessee, USA were represented among the donors. CD4+ T cells were enriched by magnetic negative selection, after which naive cells were positively selected on CD45RA and the negative fraction was taken as the memory subset. Blood was collected by leukapheresis, and PBMCs were isolated by Ficoll-Histopaque density gradient centrifugation and then cryopreserved in liquid nitrogen vapor phase. Analytical flow cytometry was used to check the purity and quantity of every magnetically sorted T cell population. Genomic DNA was isolated from every sorted fraction and measured by UV absorbance on a Nanodrop 2000c.

The source is a young woman in good health. This sequence uses TRBV2 and TRBJ2-7, with a tentative D gene TRBD2 over 6 matching bases. What was sequenced was naive CD4+ T cells sorted from blood. Sample cell subset or site, as interpreted from the label and publication: CD45RA+ positively selected. Here the CDR3 is given as CANSEETGLSSYEQYF. The nucleotide sequence is TGTGCCAACAGTGAAGAGACGGGACTGAGCTCCTACGAGCAGTACTTC.